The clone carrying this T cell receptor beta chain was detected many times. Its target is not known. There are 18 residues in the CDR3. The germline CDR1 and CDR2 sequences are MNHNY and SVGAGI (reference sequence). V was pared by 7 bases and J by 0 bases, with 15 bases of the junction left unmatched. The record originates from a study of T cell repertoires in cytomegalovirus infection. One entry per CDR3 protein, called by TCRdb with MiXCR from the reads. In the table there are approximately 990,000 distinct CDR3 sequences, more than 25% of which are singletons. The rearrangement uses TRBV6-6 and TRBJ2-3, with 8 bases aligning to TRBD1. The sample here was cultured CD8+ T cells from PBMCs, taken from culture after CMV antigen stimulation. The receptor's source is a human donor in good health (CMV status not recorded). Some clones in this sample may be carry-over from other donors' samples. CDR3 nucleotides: TGTGCCAGCACCTTATCTCGACAGGGGCTCTCTAGCACAGATACGCAGTATTTT. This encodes CASTLSRQGLSSTDTQYF.